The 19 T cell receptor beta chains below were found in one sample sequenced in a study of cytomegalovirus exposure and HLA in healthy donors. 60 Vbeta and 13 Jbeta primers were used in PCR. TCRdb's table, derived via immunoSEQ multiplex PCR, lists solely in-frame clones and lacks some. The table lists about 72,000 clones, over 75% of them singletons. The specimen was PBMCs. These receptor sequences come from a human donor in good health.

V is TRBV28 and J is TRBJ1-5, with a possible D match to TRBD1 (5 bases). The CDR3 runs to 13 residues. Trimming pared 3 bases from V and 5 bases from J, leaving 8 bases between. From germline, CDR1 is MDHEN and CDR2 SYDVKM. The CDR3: CASSFGGDQPQHF. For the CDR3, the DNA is TGTGCCAGCAGTTTTGGGGGGGATCAGCCCCAGCATTTT.

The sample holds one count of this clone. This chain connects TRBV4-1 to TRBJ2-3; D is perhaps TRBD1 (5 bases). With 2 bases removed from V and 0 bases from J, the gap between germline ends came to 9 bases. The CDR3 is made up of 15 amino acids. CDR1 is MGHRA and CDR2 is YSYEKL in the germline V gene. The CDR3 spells CASSQHRISTDTQYF. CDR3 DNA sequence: TGCGCCAGCAGCCAACACAGGATCAGCACAGATACGCAGTATTTT.

DNA for the CDR3: TGTGCCTGCACCGGGACAAGCTATGGCTACACCTTC. The encoded protein is CACTGTSYGYTF. The chain employs TRBV30 and TRBJ1-2; TRBD1 might be the D (6 bases). Per the germline V gene, CDR1 is GTSNPN and CDR2 is SVGIG (reference sequence). The CDR3 is 12 amino acids. Trimming took off 6 bases at V and 4 bases at J, with 12 bases between the two ends.

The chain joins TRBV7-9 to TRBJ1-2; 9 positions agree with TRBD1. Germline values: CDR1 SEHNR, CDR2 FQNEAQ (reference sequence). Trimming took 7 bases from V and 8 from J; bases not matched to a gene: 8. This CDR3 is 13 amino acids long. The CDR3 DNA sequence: TGTGCCAGCATACCAGGACAGGGGACAGGCTACACCTTC. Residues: CASIPGQGTGYTF.

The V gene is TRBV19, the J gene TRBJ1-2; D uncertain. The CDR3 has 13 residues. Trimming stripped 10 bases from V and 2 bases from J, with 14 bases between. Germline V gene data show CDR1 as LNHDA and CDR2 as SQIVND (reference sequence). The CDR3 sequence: CATSPRVNYGYTF. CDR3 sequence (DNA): TGTGCCACTTCCCCCCGGGTGAACTATGGCTACACCTTC.

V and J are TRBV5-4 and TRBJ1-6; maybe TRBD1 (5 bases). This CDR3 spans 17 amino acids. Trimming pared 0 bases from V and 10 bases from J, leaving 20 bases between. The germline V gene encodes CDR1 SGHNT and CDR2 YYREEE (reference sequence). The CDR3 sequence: CASSLGGSGGGKSPLHF. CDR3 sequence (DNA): TGTGCCAGCAGCTTGGGTGGGTCGGGGGGAGGAAAGTCACCCCTCCACTTT.

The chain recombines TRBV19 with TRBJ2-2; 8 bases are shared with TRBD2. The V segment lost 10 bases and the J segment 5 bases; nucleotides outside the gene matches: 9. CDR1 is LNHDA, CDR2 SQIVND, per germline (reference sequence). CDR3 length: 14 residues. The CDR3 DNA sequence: TGTGCCACGGACACCGGGAGGGGGACCGGGGAGCTGTTTTTT. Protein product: CATDTGRGTGELFF. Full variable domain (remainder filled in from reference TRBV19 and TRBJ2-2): DGGITQSPKYLFRKEGQNVTLSCEQNLNHDAMYWYRQDPGQGLRLIYYSQIVNDFQKGDIAEGYSVSREKKESFPLTVTSAQKNPTAFYLCATDTGRGTGELFFGEGSRLTVL.

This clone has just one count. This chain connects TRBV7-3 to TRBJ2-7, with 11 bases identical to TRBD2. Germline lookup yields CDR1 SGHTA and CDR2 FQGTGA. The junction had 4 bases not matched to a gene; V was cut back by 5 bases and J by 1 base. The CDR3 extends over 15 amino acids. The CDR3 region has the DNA TGTGCCAGCAGCCCTGGACTAGCGGGTTCCTACGAGCAGTACTTC. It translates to CASSPGLAGSYEQYF.

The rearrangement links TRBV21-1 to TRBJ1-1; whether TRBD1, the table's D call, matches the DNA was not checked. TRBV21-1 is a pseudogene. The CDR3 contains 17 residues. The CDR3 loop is CASSKAGPGQGSAEAFF. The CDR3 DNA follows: TGTGCCAGCAGCAAAGCGGGACCCGGACAGGGGTCGGCTGAAGCTTTCTTT.

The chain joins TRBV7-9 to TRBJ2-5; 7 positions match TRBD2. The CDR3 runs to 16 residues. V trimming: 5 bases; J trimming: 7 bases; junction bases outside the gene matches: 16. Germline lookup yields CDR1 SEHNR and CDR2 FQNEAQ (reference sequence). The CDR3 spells CASSHGGGGSTATQYF. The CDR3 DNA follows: TGTGCCAGCAGCCATGGAGGCGGGGGATCCACAGCGACCCAGTACTTC.

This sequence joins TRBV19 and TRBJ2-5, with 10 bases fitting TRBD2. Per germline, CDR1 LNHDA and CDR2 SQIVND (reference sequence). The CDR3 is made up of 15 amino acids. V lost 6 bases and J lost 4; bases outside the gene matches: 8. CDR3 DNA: TGTGCCAGTAGCAGCGGGGGGGTTCTGGGAGAGACCCAGTACTTC. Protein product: CASSSGGVLGETQYF.

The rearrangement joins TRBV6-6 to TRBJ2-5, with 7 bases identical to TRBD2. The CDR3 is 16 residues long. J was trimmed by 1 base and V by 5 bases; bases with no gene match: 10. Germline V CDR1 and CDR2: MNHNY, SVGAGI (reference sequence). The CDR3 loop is CASSHSGRRIQETQYF. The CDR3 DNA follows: TGTGCCAGCAGTCATAGCGGGCGACGGATCCAAGAGACCCAGTACTTC.

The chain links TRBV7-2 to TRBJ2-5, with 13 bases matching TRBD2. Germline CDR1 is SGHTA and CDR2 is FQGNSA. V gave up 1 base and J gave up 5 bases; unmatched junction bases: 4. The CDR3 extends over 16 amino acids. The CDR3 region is CASSLVGLAGVETQYF. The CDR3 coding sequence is TGTGCCAGCAGCTTAGTAGGACTAGCGGGGGTGGAGACCCAGTACTTC. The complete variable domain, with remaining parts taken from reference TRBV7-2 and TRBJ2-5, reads GAGVSQSPSNKVTEKGKDVELRCDPISGHTALYWYRQSLGQGLEFLIYFQGNSAPDKSGLPSDRFSAERTGGSVSTLTIQRTQQEDSAVYLCASSLVGLAGVETQYFGPGTRLLVL.

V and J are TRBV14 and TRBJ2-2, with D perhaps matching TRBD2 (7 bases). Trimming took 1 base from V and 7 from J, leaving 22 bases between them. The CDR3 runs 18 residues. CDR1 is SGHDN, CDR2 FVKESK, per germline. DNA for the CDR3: TGTGCCAGCAGCCAAGCGGGGCGGGGGCAACAAAGGATCGGGGAGCTGTTTTTT. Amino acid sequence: CASSQAGRGQQRIGELFF.

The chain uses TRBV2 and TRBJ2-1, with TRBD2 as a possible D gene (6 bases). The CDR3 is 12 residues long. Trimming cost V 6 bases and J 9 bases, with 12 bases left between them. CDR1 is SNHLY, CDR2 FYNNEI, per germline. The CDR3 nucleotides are TGTGCCAGCAGCGCTCTGGGGGGTGAGCAGTTCTTC. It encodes CASSALGGEQFF.

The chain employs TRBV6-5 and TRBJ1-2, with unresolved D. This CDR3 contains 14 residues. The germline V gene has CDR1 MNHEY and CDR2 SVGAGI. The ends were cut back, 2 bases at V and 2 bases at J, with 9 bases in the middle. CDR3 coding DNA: TGTGCCAGCAGTTACGATGGAGAGAACTATGGCTACACCTTC. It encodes CASSYDGENYGYTF.

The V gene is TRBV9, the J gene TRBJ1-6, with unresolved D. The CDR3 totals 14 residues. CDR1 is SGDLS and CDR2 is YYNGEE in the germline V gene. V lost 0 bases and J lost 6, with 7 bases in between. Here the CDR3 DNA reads TGTGCCAGCAGCGTAGACCAGGTTAATTCACCCCTCCACTTT. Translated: CASSVDQVNSPLHF.

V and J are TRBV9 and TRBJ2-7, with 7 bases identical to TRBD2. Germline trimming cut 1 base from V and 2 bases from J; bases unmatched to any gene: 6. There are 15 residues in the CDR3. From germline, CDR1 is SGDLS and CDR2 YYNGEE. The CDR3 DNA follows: TGTGCCAGCAGCGTATTTGGGGGGGGAACCTACGAGCAGTACTTC. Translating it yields CASSVFGGGTYEQYF.

The CDR3 DNA reads as TGTGCCAGCAGCACCAGGACTAGCGGGGGGAGCACAGATACGCAGTATTTT. This codes for CASSTRTSGGSTDTQYF. The chain recombines TRBV7-9 with TRBJ2-3, with 14 bases identical to TRBD2. The CDR3 covers 17 residues. Germline V CDR1 and CDR2: SEHNR, FQNEAQ (reference sequence). Germline trimming cut 5 bases from V and 0 bases from J; bases unmatched to any gene: 4.